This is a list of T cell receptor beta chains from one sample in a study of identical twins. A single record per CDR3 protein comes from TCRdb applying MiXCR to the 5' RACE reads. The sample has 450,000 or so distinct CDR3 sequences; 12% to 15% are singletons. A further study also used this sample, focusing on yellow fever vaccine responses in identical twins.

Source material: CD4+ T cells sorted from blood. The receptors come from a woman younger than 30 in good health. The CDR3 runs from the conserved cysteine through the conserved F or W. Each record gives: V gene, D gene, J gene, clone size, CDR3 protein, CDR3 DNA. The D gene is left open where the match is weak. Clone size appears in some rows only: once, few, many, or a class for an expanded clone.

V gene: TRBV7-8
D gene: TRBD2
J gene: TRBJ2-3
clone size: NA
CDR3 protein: CASSLEGSGRTDTQYF
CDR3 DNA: TGTGCCAGCAGCTTAGAGGGTAGCGGGAGAACAGATACGCAGTATTTT

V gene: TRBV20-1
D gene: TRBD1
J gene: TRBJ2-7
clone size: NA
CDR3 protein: CSARRTGGVRGEQYF
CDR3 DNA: TGCAGTGCTAGAAGAACAGGGGGCGTCCGGGGCGAGCAGTACTTC

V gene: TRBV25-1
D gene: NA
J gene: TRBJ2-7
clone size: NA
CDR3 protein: CASSAEGGLAYEQYF
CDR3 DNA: TGTGCCAGCAGTGCAGAAGGGGGGCTTGCCTACGAGCAGTACTTC

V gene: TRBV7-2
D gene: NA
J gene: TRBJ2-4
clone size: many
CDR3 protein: CASSRRPSPAKNIQYF
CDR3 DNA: TGTGCCAGCAGTCGAAGACCTTCCCCAGCCAAAAACATTCAGTACTTC

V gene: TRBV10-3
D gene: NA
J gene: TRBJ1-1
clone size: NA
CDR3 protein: CAISDGGLGTEAFF
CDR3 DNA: TGTGCCATCAGTGACGGGGGGCTTGGGACTGAAGCTTTCTTT

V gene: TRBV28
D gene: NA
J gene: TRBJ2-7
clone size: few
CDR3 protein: CASSRSGTGSYEQYF
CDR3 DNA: TGTGCCAGCAGTCGATCCGGGACGGGATCCTACGAGCAGTACTTC

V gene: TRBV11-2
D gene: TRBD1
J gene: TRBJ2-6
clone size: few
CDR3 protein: CASRPTGKGANVLTF
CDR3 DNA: TGTGCCAGCAGACCGACAGGGAAAGGGGCCAACGTCCTGACTTTC

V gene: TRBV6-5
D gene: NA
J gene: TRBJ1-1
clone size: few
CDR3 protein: CASSYGRGGLNTEAFF
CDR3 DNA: TGTGCCAGCAGTTACGGGAGGGGCGGGCTGAACACTGAAGCTTTCTTT

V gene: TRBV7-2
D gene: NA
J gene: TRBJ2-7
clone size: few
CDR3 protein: CASSLAIGGFISYEQYF
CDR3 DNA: TGTGCCAGCAGCTTAGCGATCGGCGGGTTCATCTCCTACGAGCAGTACTTC

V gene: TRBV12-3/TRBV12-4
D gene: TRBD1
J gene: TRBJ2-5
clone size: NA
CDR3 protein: CASSLGGGRGQTQYF
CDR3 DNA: TGTGCCAGCAGCTTAGGGGGCGGCAGGGGCCAGACCCAGTACTTC

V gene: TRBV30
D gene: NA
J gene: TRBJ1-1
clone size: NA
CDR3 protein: CAYQGLTEAFF
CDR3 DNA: TGTGCCTATCAGGGTCTTACTGAAGCTTTCTTT

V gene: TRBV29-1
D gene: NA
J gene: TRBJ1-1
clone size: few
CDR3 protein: CSVSGLRYTEAFF
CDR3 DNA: TGCAGCGTGTCGGGCCTTCGGTACACTGAAGCTTTCTTT

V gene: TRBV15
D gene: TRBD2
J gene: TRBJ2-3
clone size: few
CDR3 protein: CATSARERTELAGLDTQYF
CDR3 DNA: TGTGCCACCAGCGCCCGCGAGAGGACGGAGCTAGCGGGTCTAGATACGCAGTATTTT

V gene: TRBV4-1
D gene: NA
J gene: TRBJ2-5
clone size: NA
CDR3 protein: CASSQVPPSANQETQYF
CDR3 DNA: TGCGCCAGCAGCCAAGTTCCGCCTAGCGCAAATCAAGAGACCCAGTACTTC

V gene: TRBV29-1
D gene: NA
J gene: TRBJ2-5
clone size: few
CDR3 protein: CSVMDRERWETQYF
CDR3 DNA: TGCAGCGTTATGGACAGAGAGAGGTGGGAGACCCAGTACTTC

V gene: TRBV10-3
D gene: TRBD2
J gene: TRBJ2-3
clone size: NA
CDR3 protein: CAISSPAGGRTDTQYF
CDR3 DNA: TGTGCCATCAGCAGTCCAGCGGGGGGGCGCACAGATACGCAGTATTTT

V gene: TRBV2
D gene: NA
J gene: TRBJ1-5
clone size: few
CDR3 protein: CASMEGPTAQPQHF
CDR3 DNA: TGTGCCAGCATGGAGGGACCGACAGCACAGCCCCAGCATTTT

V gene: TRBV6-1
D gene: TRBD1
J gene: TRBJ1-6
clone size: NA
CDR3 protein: CASSVQGSPLHF
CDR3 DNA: TGTGCCAGCAGCGTACAGGGGTCACCCCTCCACTTT

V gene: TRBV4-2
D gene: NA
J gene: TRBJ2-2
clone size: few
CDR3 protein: CASSQVVRSPNDPNTGELFF
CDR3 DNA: TGTGCCAGCAGCCAAGTCGTCCGAAGCCCGAACGACCCGAACACCGGGGAGCTGTTTTTT

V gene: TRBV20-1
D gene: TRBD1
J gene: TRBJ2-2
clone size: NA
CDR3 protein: CSARWSGGTGELFF
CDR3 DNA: TGCAGTGCTAGGTGGTCAGGGGGCACCGGGGAGCTGTTTTTT

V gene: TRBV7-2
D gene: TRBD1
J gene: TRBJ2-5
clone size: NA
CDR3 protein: CASSLGTGVETQYF
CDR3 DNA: TGTGCCAGCAGCTTGGGGACAGGGGTAGAGACCCAGTACTTC

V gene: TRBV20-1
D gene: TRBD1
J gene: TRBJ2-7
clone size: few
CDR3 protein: CSVPTGGPYEQYF
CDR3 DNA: TGCAGTGTCCCGACAGGGGGGCCCTACGAGCAGTACTTC

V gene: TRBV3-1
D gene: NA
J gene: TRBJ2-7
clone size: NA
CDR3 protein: CASSQAGKAPGEQYF
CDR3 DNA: TGTGCCAGCAGCCAAGCGGGGAAGGCCCCCGGCGAGCAGTACTTC

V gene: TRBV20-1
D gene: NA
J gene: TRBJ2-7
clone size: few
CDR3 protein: CSARDLTDEQYF
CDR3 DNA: TGCAGTGCTAGAGATCTTACAGACGAGCAGTACTTC

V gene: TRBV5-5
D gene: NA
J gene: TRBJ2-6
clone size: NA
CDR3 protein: CASSPTRWGANVLTF
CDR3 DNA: TGTGCCAGCAGTCCAACACGCTGGGGGGCCAACGTCCTGACTTTC

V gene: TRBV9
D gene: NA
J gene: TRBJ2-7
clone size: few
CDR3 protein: CASSVGSRGEQYF
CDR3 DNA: TGTGCCAGCAGCGTAGGTAGTAGGGGGGAGCAGTACTTC

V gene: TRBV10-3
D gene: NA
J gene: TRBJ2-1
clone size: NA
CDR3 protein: CAISDQAHNEQFF
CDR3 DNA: TGTGCCATCAGCGATCAGGCTCACAATGAGCAGTTCTTC

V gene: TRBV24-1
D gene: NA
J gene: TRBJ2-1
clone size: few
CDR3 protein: CATSETAEQFF
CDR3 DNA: TGTGCCACCAGTGAAACGGCTGAGCAGTTCTTC

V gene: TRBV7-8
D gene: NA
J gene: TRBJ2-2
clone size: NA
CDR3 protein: CASSLGGLAGELFF
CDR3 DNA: TGTGCCAGCAGCCTAGGGGGACTTGCCGGGGAGCTGTTTTTT

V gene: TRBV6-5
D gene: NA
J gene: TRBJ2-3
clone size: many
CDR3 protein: CASSYGGDPFGGDTQYF
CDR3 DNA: TGTGCCAGCAGTTACGGGGGCGACCCTTTCGGTGGAGATACGCAGTATTTT

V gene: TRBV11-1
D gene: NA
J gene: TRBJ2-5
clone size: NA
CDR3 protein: CASSRDWDETQYF
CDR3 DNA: TGTGCCAGCAGCCGGGATTGGGACGAGACCCAGTACTTC

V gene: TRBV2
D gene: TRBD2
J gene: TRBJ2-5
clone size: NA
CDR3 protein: CASSDGGRAGVQETQYF
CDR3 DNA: TGTGCCAGCAGTGACGGCGGGAGGGCCGGGGTCCAAGAGACCCAGTACTTC

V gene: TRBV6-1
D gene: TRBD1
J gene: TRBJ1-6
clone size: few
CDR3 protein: CASRGTGMGSPLHF
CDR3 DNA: TGTGCCAGCAGAGGGACAGGGATGGGATCACCCCTCCACTTT

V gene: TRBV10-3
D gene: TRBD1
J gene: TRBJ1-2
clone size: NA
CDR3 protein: CAISESGQGYGYTF
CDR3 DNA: TGTGCCATCAGTGAGTCCGGACAGGGCTATGGCTACACCTTC

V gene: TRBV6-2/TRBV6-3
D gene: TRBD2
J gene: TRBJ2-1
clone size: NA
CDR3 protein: CASSYRSSLAGGLDEQFF
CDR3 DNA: TGTGCCAGCAGTTACCGATCCTCACTAGCGGGGGGGTTAGATGAGCAGTTCTTC

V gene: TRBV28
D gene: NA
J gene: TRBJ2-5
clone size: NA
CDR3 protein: CASSPIEETQYF
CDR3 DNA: TGTGCCAGCAGTCCGATAGAAGAGACCCAGTACTTC

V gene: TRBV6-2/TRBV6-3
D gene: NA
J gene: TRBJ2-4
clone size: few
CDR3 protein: CASSSMDKALRSNIQYF
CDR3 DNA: TGTGCCAGCAGTTCCATGGACAAGGCCCTGCGCAGTAACATTCAGTACTTC

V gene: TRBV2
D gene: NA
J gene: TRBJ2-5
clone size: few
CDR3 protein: CASSIDPKTQYF
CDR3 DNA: TGTGCCAGCTCAATAGACCCGAAGACCCAGTACTTC

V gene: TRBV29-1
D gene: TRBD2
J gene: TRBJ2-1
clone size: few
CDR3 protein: CSGSLAGGGGEQFF
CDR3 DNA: TGCAGCGGCTCACTAGCGGGAGGGGGCGGTGAGCAGTTCTTC

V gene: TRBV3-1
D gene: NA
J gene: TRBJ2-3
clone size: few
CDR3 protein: CASSLNSLKQYF
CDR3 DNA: TGTGCCAGCAGCCTCAATTCGTTGAAGCAGTATTTT

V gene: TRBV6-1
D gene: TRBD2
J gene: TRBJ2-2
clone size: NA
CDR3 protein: CASSALAGGHTGELFF
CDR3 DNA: TGTGCCAGCAGTGCGCTAGCGGGGGGGCACACCGGGGAGCTGTTTTTT

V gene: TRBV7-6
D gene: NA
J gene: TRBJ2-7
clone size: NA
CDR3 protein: CASSHRDSEQYF
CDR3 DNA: TGTGCCAGCAGTCATCGAGACAGCGAGCAGTACTTC

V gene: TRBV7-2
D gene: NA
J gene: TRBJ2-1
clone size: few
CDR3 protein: CASSPGQLVQFF
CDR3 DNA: TGTGCCAGCAGCCCAGGTCAGTTGGTGCAGTTCTTC

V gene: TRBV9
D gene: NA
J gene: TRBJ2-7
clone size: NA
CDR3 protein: CASSPGRYGYEQYF
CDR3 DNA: TGTGCCAGCAGCCCCGGTCGGTACGGCTACGAGCAGTACTTC

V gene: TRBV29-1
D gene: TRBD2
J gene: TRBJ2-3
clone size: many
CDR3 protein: CSVDGLAGDLGDTQYF
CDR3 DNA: TGCAGCGTTGATGGACTAGCGGGAGACCTGGGAGATACGCAGTATTTT

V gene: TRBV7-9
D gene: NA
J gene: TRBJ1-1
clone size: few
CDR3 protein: CASSPWGVGTEAFF
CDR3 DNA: TGTGCCAGCAGCCCGTGGGGAGTTGGCACTGAAGCTTTCTTT

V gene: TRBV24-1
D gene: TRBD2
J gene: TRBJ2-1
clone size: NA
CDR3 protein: CATSDFGTSGSNEQFF
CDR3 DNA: TGTGCCACCAGTGACTTTGGGACTAGCGGGAGCAATGAGCAGTTCTTC

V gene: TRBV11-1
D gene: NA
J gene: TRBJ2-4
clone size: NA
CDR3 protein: CASSLDYQGHIQYF
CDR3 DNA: TGTGCCAGCAGCTTAGATTACCAAGGGCACATTCAGTACTTC

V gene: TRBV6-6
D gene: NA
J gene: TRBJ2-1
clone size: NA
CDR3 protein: CASIDADYNEQFF
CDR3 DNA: TGTGCCAGCATTGATGCAGACTACAATGAGCAGTTCTTC

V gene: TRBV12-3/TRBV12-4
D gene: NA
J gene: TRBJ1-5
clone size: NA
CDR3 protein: CASSQRPFSNQPQHF
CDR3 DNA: TGTGCCAGCAGTCAGCGCCCGTTTAGCAATCAGCCCCAGCATTTT

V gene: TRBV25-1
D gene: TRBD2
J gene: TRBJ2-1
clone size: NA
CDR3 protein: CASSEPSLRTSGALGYEQFF
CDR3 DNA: TGTGCCAGCAGTGAACCTTCCCTTAGGACTAGCGGAGCCCTGGGGTATGAGCAGTTCTTC

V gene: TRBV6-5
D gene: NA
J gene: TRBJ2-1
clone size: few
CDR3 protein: CASSYVGEQFF
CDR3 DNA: TGTGCCAGCAGTTACGTGGGTGAGCAGTTCTTC

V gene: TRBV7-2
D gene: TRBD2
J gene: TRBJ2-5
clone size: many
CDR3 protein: CASSAGLARETQYF
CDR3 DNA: TGTGCCAGCAGCGCCGGACTAGCGAGGGAGACCCAGTACTTC

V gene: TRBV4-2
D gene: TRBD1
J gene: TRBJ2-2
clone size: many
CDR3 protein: CAPQGVSPGELFF
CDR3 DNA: TGTGCACCTCAGGGGGTTTCGCCCGGGGAGCTGTTTTTT

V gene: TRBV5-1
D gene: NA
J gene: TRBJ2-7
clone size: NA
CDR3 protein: CASRVQISGEQYF
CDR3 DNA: TGCGCCAGTCGGGTTCAAATCTCGGGTGAGCAGTACTTC

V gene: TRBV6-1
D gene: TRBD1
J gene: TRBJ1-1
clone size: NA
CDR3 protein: CASSTKATGSNTEAFF
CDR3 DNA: TGTGCCAGCAGTACAAAGGCGACAGGGTCAAACACTGAAGCTTTCTTT

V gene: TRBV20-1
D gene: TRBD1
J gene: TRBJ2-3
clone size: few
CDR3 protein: CSAPDRAVATDTQYF
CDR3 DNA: TGCAGTGCCCCGGACAGGGCGGTAGCCACAGATACGCAGTATTTT

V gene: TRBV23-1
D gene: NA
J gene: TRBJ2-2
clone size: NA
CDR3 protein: CASSQIPGGSSTGELFF
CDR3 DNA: TGCGCCAGCAGTCAAATCCCTGGAGGCAGTTCCACCGGGGAGCTGTTTTTT

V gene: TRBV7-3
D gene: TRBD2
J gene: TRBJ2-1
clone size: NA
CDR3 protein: CASSATLASGAYNEQFF
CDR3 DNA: TGTGCCAGCAGCGCCACGTTGGCTAGCGGGGCGTACAATGAGCAGTTCTTC

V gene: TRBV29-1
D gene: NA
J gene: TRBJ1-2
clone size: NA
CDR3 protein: CSVRDSNYGYTF
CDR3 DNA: TGCAGCGTTAGGGATTCGAACTATGGCTACACCTTC